These 4 T cell receptor beta chains were all obtained from the same sample, sequenced in a study of control samples from healthy donors and cancer patients. Assay: immunoSEQ multiplex PCR; the TCRdb copy retains only in-frame clones and omits some. In the table there are about 190,000 clones, 85% to 95% of which are singletons. What was sequenced was blood. These TCRs come from a man aged 18 to 30 in good health.

The chain recombines TRBV6-5 with TRBJ1-2; 12 bases line up with TRBD1. Germline CDR1 MNHEY, CDR2 SVGAGI. The CDR3 is 14 residues long. With V trimmed by 8 bases and J by 6 bases, 7 bases remained unmatched. The CDR3 reads CASGGTGGYDGYTF. The DNA of the CDR3 is TGTGCCAGCGGGGGGACAGGGGGCTACGATGGCTACACCTTC.

V gene TRBV19 combines with J gene TRBJ1-4, with 10 bases lining up with TRBD1. The CDR3 loop spans 18 amino acids. Trimming at V came to 7 bases and at J to 7 bases, leaving 18 bases not matched to a gene. The germline gives CDR1 LNHDA, CDR2 SQIVND (reference sequence). Here the CDR3 reads CASNLVDRGRVSREKLFF. Here the CDR3 DNA reads TGTGCCAGTAACCTCGTCGACAGGGGGCGCGTCTCGCGTGAAAAACTGTTTTTT.

This chain connects TRBV28 to TRBJ1-6; D is possibly TRBD1 (5 bases). Germline CDR1 is MDHEN and CDR2 is SYDVKM. CDR3 length: 13 residues. Deletions cut 5 bases from V and 7 bases from J, with 9 bases between. Here the CDR3 DNA reads TGTGCCAGCAGTCTTACAGGAAATTCACCCCTCCACTTT. It specifies CASSLTGNSPLHF.

The chain is built from TRBV7-8 and TRBJ2-4; tentatively, D is TRBD2 (7 bases). The germline CDR1 and CDR2 sequences are SGHVS and FQNEAQ. CDR3 length equals 17 residues. V lost 6 bases to trimming and J lost 0 bases, with 18 bases between them. CDR3 protein: CASSDKQGLLAKNIQYF. The CDR3 region has the DNA TGTGCCAGCAGTGATAAACAGGGACTACTAGCCAAAAACATTCAGTACTTC. Variable domain in full (rest from reference TRBV7-8 and TRBJ2-4): GAGVSQSPRYKVAKRGQDVALRCDPISGHVSLFWYQQALGQGPEFLTYFQNEAQLDKSGLPSDRFFAERPEGSVSTLKIQRTQQEDSAVYLCASSDKQGLLAKNIQYFGAGTRLSVL.